The 4 T cell receptor beta chains reported below all come from one sample, sequenced in a study of blood T cell repertoires in COVID-19. Here immunoSEQ multiplex PCR was the method, and the copy in TCRdb shows in-frame clones only, minus some. The data contain 180,000 or so clones, around 90% of them seen just once; the ten biggest clones take up roughly 6.7%. The sample comprised peripheral blood. The receptors stem from a man aged 40-50 years with acute or convalescent COVID-19.

The chain employs TRBV24-1 and TRBJ2-1, with 13 bases lining up with TRBD2. This CDR3 comprises 20 residues. Germline loops: CDR1 KGHDR, CDR2 SFDVKD. The V and J ends lost 3 bases and 4 bases, in that order; junction bases with no gene match: 14. In DNA, the CDR3 is TGTGCCACCAGTGATGTTTCGGCACTAGCGGGGGGGCTAAGATACAATGAGCAGTTCTTC. This encodes CATSDVSALAGGLRYNEQFF.

This rearrangement joins TRBV4-2 to TRBJ1-1, with 9 bases that match TRBD1. The V segment lost 5 bases and the J segment 4 bases; nucleotides outside the gene matches: 8. Germline V lookup: CDR1 LGHNA, CDR2 YNFKEQ. The CDR3 loop spans 15 amino acids. In DNA form, the CDR3 reads TGTGCCAGCAGCATAACGACAGGGGGGGGCACTGAAGCTTTCTTT. Amino acid sequence: CASSITTGGGTEAFF.

This chain links TRBV11-3 with TRBJ2-3; 8 bases are shared with TRBD1. The CDR3 runs to 15 residues. With V trimmed by 3 bases and J by 2 bases, 4 bases remained unmatched. CDR1 is SGHNT, CDR2 YENEEA, per germline. The CDR3, as DNA: TGTGCCAGCAGCTTCGACAGGGGAAACACAGATACGCAGTATTTT. This gives the protein CASSFDRGNTDTQYF.

The chain is built from TRBV4-3 and TRBJ2-1; a weak D match, TRBD2 (5 bases). Germline V gene data show CDR1 as LGHNA and CDR2 as YSLEER. The CDR3 is 17 amino acids. Trimming cost V 0 bases and J 4 bases, with 16 bases left between them. The CDR3 region has the DNA TGCGCCAGCAGCCAAGAGCCGGCGGGTCAACGTTACAATGAGCAGTTCTTC. It yields the protein CASSQEPAGQRYNEQFF.